The 8 T cell receptor beta chains listed next were all sequenced from one sample in a study of blood T cell repertoires in COVID-19. Repertoires were generated with immunoSEQ multiplex PCR, while TCRdb's copy carries only in-frame clones and drops some. Here the sample spans about 59,000 clones, about 80% being singletons. The sequenced sample was peripheral blood. The receptors were gathered from a man aged 55 to 70 with acute or convalescent COVID-19.

The V and J genes are TRBV10-3 and TRBJ2-3, with TRBD2 identical over 14 bases. J was trimmed by 0 bases and V by 0 bases; bases with no gene match: 11. The CDR3 is 21 residues long. Germline lookup yields CDR1 ENHRY and CDR2 SYGVKD. The CDR3 loop is CAISESSGLAGGSISTDTQYF. The CDR3 nucleotides read TGTGCCATCAGTGAGTCGAGCGGACTAGCGGGAGGAAGTATTAGCACAGATACGCAGTATTTT.

This rearrangement joins TRBV4-1 to TRBJ2-3, with 8 bases matching TRBD2. This CDR3 has 17 residues. The V segment lost 4 bases and the J segment 2 bases; nucleotides outside the gene matches: 11. CDR1 MGHRA and CDR2 YSYEKL come from the germline V gene. The CDR3 DNA reads as TGCGCCAGCAGCCTCCAGCTAACGGGAGGGCCCACAGATACGCAGTATTTT. Translating gives CASSLQLTGGPTDTQYF.

This clone was observed once. The chain recombines TRBV14 with TRBJ2-7; 11 bases map to TRBD2. Germline lookup yields CDR1 SGHDN and CDR2 FVKESK. The V segment lost 0 bases and the J segment 4 bases; nucleotides outside the gene matches: 5. The CDR3 is 16 amino acids. The CDR3, as DNA: TGTGCCAGCAGCCAAGATTCAACTAGCGGGGGTTACGAGCAGTACTTC. Translation: CASSQDSTSGGYEQYF.

The chain employs TRBV27 and TRBJ2-5; 7 positions match TRBD1. Germline values: CDR1 MNHEY, CDR2 SMNVEV (reference sequence). The V gene end was trimmed by 6 bases and the J gene end by 4 bases; junction bases not matched to a gene: 5. The CDR3 spans 13 residues. The CDR3 DNA sequence: TGTGCCAGCAGGCGGGCAGGGGGAGAGACCCAGTACTTC. Protein: CASRRAGGETQYF.

This CDR3 reads CASSVDASLVGYTF. The CDR3 DNA is TGTGCCAGCAGTGTTGATGCTAGCCTGGTCGGCTACACCTTC. The chain combines TRBV9 with TRBJ1-2; D is unresolved. This CDR3 is built from 14 residues. The germline CDR1 and CDR2 sequences are SGDLS and YYNGEE. V lost 5 bases to trimming and J lost 8 bases, with 19 bases between them.

The chain links TRBV7-6 to TRBJ2-1; D is perhaps TRBD2 (6 bases). This CDR3 is built from 15 residues. Trimming took off 1 base at V and 7 bases at J, with 14 bases between the two ends. The V gene's germline CDR1 is SGHVS and CDR2 FNYEAQ. CDR3 residues: CASSLVGGMGNEQFF. The CDR3 bases are TGTGCCAGCAGCTTAGTCGGAGGGATGGGTAATGAGCAGTTCTTC.

This chain connects TRBV28 to TRBJ1-3; 7 bases line up with TRBD1. CDR1 is MDHEN and CDR2 is SYDVKM in the germline V gene. This CDR3 region has 16 residues. The J segment lost 0 bases and the V segment lost 2 bases, leaving 4 bases of the junction unmatched. CDR3 in DNA: TGTGCCAGCAGTTTAAACAGGGACAGCTCTGGAAACACCATATATTTT. Residues: CASSLNRDSSGNTIYF.

A remark on this clone: At one end, the junction sequence differs from germline, possibly due to a read error. This chain connects TRBV7-8 to TRBJ2-5; the match to TRBD2 covers 9 bases. From germline, CDR1 is SGHVS and CDR2 FQNEAQ. The CDR3 extends over 17 amino acids. Here the CDR3 DNA reads TGTGCCAGCAGCCTAGCCTTTGGGACTAGCTCGCAAGAGACCCAGTACTTC. It is translated as CASSLAFGTSSQETQYF.